This TCR beta chain comes out of a study of blood T cell repertoires in COVID-19. The wider study: In each case, the material was cDNA or gDNA derived from T cells, B-cell-depleted T cells, or PBMCs.

Per the study methods: From reference gene primer amplification, estimates of nucleated cell counts were derived. The protocol was immunoSEQ multiplex PCR, while the TCRdb copy is restricted to in-frame clones and leaves out a portion. The D gene and trimming were derived from the DNA, and the V and J assignments and clone size from that table. The repertoire has around 450,000 clones, around 89% of them found once; the top ten carry 4.3%. The CDR3 covers 13 residues. Trimming pared 4 bases from V and 6 bases from J, leaving 10 bases between. This sequence originates from a young woman with acute or convalescent COVID-19. The V call is TRBV5-3, the J call TRBJ2-2; weak D call: TRBD2 (5 bases). TRBV5-3 is an ORF, and what it does is uncertain. The sequenced sample was peripheral blood. CDR3 nucleotides: TGTGCCAGAAGCCCCGGAGCGGCCGGGGAGCTGTTTTTT. It translates to CARSPGAAGELFF.